The rows below give T cell receptor beta chains drawn from one sample of a study of shared clonotypes between healthy human individuals. Generated by immunoSEQ multiplex PCR, the TCRdb table keeps only in-frame clones and is missing some. Of 190,000 or so clones detected, around 63% appear once; the ten largest clones hold 8.5% to 12%. Specimen: memory CD4+ T cells sorted from blood. The receptors were sampled from a man aged 25-45 years in good health. Both conserved end residues are part of each CDR3. D genes are given only for firm matches. Clone sizes are given selectively: once, few, many, or a class where the clone is expanded.

>TRBV18|once|TRBJ2-4|-
TGTGCCAGCTCACCAGACAGTCTAGCCAAAAACATTCAGTACTTC
CASSPDSLAKNIQYF
>TRBV5-1|-|TRBJ2-5|-
TGCGCCAGCAGCCCCGGACAGCTTAACCAAGAGACCCAGTACTTC
CASSPGQLNQETQYF
>TRBV5-1|few|TRBJ1-4|-
TGCGCCAGCAGCTTGGTAGGCGAAAAACTGTTTTTT
CASSLVGEKLFF
>TRBV7-9|few|TRBJ2-7|-
TGTGCCAGCAGCTTAGGACCGATTCCCTACGAGCAGTACTTC
CASSLGPIPYEQYF
>TRBV9|-|TRBJ1-1|-
TGTGCCAGCAGCGTAGGATTTCAGGGGGCTTTCTTT
CASSVGFQGAFF
>TRBV15|-|TRBJ1-5|-
TGTGCCACCAGCAGAGGGGGGTTGGGTGACAATCAGCCCCAGCATTTT
CATSRGGLGDNQPQHF
>TRBV21-1|-|TRBJ1-1|-
TGTGCCAGCAGCAACGCGGGACAGACGAACACTGAAGCTTTCTTT
CASSNAGQTNTEAFF
>TRBV30|-|TRBJ2-6|-
TGTGCCTGGAGTGCCCTCGGGGCCAACGTCCTGACTTTC
CAWSALGANVLTF
>TRBV27|medium-sized|TRBJ1-1|-
TGTGCCAGCAGTTTAAATCTGGGGACTGAAGCTTTCTTT
CASSLNLGTEAFF
>TRBV5-6|-|TRBJ2-7|-
TGTGCCAGCAGCCTGTCGGGGACCGCCTCGGACGAGCAGTACTTC
CASSLSGTASDEQYF
>TRBV27|-|TRBJ2-2|TRBD2
TGTGCCAGCAGTTTAAGGGGCGGGAGGGACACCGGGGAGCTGTTTTTT
CASSLRGGRDTGELFF
>TRBV7-3|-|TRBJ2-3|-
TGTGCCAGCAGCTTAACGGGAGGCACAGATACGCAGTATTTT
CASSLTGGTDTQYF
>TRBV5-6|-|TRBJ2-7|-
TGTGCCAGCAGCCGGAGATTGTCGGTCTCCTACGAGCAGTACTTC
CASSRRLSVSYEQYF
>TRBV7-2|-|TRBJ2-1|-
TGTGCCAGCAGCTTGGACTTCTCGCGTTCGAGGGTCTTC
CASSLDFSRSRVF
>TRBV4-1|-|TRBJ1-1|-
TGCGCCAGCAGCCTCCTTCCGGGCACTGAAGCTTTCTTT
CASSLLPGTEAFF
>TRBV15|many|TRBJ1-1|-
TGTGCCACCAGCAGAGATATTGGGCAGCATGAAGCTTTCTTT
CATSRDIGQHEAFF
>TRBV9|-|TRBJ2-3|-
TGTGCCAGCAGCGAAGGGGGGAGTCCAGATACGCAGTATTTT
CASSEGGSPDTQYF
>TRBV9|-|TRBJ2-5|TRBD2
TGTGCCAGCACACGGACTAGCGGGCACCAATACCAAGAGACCCAGTACTTC
CASTRTSGHQYQETQYF
>TRBV5-1|few|TRBJ2-7|-
TGCGCCAGCAGCTTGTGGGCAGGGAGCTCCTACGAGCAGTACTTC
CASSLWAGSSYEQYF
>TRBV19|-|TRBJ2-1|-
TGTGCCAGTAGTATAGATCCCGGGGCAGTGTATGAGCAGTTCTTC
CASSIDPGAVYEQFF
>TRBV6-1|-|TRBJ2-7|TRBD1
TGTGCCAGCAGTGGCGACAGGGGTTCGGCCTACGAGCAGTACTTC
CASSGDRGSAYEQYF
>TRBV27|-|TRBJ2-1|-
TGTGCCAGCAGTTTACTGGGCGGATACAATGAGCAGTTCTTC
CASSLLGGYNEQFF
>TRBV18|-|TRBJ2-7|-
TGTGCCAGCTCACCCCAGAGCAGCGCGTCCTACGAGCAGTACTTC
CASSPQSSASYEQYF
>TRBV12-2|-|TRBJ1-2|-
TGTGCAAGTCGCTTATCTTTCGGAGACTTC
CASRLSFGDF
>TRBV6-6|once|TRBJ1-2|-
TGTGCCAGCAGCCGCTTACAGGGTTCCTATGGCTACACCTTC
CASSRLQGSYGYTF
>TRBV18|-|TRBJ2-3|-
TGTGCCAGCTCACCGATGGGGGCCATCACAGATACGCAGTATTTT
CASSPMGAITDTQYF
>TRBV2|-|TRBJ2-2|TRBD2
TGTGCCAGCAGTGTGAGCGGGAGTAACACCGGGGAGCTGTTTTTT
CASSVSGSNTGELFF
>TRBV5-4|-|TRBJ2-7|-
TGTGCCAGCAGCTTTGGTTCGCGGGCCGACTACGAGCAGTACTTC
CASSFGSRADYEQYF
>TRBV6-1|-|TRBJ1-4|TRBD1
TGTGCCAGCAGTGAAGGAACAGGGGGTGAAAAACTGTTTTTT
CASSEGTGGEKLFF
>TRBV5-4|-|TRBJ2-7|-
TGTGCCAGCAGCTTGGAACGCCGCCTAGGTGAGCAGTACTTC
CASSLERRLGEQYF